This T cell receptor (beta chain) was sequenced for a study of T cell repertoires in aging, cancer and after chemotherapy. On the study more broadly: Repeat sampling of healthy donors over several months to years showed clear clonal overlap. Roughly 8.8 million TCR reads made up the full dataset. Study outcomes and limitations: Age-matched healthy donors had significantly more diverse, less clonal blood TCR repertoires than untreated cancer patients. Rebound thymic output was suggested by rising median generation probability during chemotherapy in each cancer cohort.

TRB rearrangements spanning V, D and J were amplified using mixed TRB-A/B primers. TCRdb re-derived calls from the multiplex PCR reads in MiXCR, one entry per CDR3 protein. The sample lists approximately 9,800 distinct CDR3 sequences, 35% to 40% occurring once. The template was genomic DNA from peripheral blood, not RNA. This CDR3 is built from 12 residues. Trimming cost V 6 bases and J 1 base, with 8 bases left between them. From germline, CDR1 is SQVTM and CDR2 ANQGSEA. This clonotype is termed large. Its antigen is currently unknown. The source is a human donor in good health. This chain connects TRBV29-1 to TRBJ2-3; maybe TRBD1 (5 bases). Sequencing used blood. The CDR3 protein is CSVGRGTDTQYF. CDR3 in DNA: TGCAGCGTGGGCAGGGGCACAGATACGCAGTATTTT.